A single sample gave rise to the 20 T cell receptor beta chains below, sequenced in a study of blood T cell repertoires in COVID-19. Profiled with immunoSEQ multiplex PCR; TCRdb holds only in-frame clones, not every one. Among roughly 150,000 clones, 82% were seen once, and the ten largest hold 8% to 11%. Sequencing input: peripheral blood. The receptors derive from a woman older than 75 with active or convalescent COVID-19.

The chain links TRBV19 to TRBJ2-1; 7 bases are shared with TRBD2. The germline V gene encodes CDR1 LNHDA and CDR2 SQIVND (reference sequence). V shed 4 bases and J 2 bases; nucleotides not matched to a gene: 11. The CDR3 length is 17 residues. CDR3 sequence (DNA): TGTGCCAGTAGTACAGGGCCACTAGCGAAGACCTACAATGAGCAGTTCTTC. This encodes CASSTGPLAKTYNEQFF. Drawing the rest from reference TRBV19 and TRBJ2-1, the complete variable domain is DGGITQSPKYLFRKEGQNVTLSCEQNLNHDAMYWYRQDPGQGLRLIYYSQIVNDFQKGDIAEGYSVSREKKESFPLTVTSAQKNPTAFYLCASSTGPLAKTYNEQFFGPGTRLTVL.

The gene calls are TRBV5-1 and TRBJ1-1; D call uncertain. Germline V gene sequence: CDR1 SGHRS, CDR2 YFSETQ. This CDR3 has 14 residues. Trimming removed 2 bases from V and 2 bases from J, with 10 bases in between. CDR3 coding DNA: TGCGCCAGCAGCTTAAATTCAGGTAACACTGAAGCTTTCTTT. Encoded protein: CASSLNSGNTEAFF.

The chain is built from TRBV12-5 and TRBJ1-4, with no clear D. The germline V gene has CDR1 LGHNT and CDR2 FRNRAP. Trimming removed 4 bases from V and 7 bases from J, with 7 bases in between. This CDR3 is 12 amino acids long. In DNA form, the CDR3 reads TGTGCTAGTGGTTCGGGTTCTGAAAAACTGTTTTTT. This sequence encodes CASGSGSEKLFF. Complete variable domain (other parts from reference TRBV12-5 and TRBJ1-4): DARVTQTPRHKVTEMGQEVTMRCQPILGHNTVFWYRQTMMQGLELLAYFRNRAPLDDSGMPKDRFSAEMPDATLATLKIQPSEPRDSAVYFCASGSGSEKLFFGSGTQLSVL.

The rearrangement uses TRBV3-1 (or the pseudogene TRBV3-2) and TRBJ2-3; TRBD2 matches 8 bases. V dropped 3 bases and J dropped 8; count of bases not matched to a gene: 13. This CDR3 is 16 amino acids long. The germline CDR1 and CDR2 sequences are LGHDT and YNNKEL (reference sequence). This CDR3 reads CASSHGGRSRGGTQYF. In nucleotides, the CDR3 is TGTGCCAGCAGCCATGGCGGGAGGTCCCGGGGGGGTACGCAGTATTTT.

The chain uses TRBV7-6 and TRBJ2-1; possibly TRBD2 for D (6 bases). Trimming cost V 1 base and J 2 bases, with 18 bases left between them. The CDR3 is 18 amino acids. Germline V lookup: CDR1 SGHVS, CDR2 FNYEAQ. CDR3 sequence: CASSLGGEFRSTYNEQFF. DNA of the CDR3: TGTGCCAGCAGCTTAGGGGGGGAGTTTCGTAGCACCTACAATGAGCAGTTCTTC.

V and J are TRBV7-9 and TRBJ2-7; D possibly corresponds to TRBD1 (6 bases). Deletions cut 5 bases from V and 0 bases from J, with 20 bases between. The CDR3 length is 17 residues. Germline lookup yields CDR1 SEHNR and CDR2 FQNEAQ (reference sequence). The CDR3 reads CASSHIPGQGASYEQYF. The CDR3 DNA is TGTGCCAGCAGCCACATTCCGGGACAAGGGGCCTCCTACGAGCAGTACTTC. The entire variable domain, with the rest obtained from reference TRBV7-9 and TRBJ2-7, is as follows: DTGVSQNPRHKITKRGQNVTFRCDPISEHNRLYWYRQTLGQGPEFLTYFQNEAQLEKSRLLSDRFSAERPKGSFSTLEIQRTEQGDSAMYLCASSHIPGQGASYEQYFGPGTRLTVT.

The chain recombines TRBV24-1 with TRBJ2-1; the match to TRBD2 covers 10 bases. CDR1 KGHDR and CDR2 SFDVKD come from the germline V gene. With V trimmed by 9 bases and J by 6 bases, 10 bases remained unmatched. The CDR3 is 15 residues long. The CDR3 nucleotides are TGTGCCACCTCCCCTCGGGCTAGCGGGAGCAATGAGCAGTTCTTC. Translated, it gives CATSPRASGSNEQFF.

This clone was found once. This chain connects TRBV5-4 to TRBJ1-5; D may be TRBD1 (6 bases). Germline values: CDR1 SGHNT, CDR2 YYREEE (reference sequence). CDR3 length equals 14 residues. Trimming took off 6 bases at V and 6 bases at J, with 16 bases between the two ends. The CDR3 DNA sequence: TGTGCCAGCATCAAGGGGGGGGATCGTCAGCCCCAGCATTTT. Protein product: CASIKGGDRQPQHF.

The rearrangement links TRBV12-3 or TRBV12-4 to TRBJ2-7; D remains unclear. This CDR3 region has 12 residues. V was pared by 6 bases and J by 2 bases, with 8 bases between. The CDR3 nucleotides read TGTGCCAGCAGCCCGGTCGCCTACGAGCAGTACTTC. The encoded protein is CASSPVAYEQYF.

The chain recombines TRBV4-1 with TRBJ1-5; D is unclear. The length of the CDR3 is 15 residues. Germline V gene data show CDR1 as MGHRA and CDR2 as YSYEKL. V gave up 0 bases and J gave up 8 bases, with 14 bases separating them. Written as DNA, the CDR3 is TGCGCCAGCAGCCAAGATGGGCTACCCTTTAAGCCCCAGCATTTT. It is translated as CASSQDGLPFKPQHF.

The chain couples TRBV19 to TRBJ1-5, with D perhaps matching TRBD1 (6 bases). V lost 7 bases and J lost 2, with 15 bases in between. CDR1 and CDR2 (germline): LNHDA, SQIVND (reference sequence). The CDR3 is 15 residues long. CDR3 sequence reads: CASKGGGTGNQPQHF. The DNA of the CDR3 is TGTGCCAGTAAGGGAGGGGGGACGGGCAATCAGCCCCAGCATTTT.

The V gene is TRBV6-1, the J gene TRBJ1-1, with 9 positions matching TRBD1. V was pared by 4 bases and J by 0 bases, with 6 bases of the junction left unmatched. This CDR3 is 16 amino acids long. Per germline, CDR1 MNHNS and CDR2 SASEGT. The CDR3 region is CASSGTGGYMNTEAFF. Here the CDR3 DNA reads TGTGCCAGCAGTGGTACAGGGGGCTACATGAACACTGAAGCTTTCTTT.

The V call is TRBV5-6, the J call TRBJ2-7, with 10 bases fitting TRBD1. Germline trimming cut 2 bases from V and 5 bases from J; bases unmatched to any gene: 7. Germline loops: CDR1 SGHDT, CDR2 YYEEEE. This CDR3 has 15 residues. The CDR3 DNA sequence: TGTGCCAGCAGCTTACCGGGACAGGGGTCCCACGAGCAGTACTTC. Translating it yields CASSLPGQGSHEQYF.

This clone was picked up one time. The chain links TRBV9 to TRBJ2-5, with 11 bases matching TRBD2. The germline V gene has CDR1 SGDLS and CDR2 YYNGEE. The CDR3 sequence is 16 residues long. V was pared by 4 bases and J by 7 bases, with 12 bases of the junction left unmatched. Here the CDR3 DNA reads TGTGCCAGCAGCAGTGGGACTAGCGGAGCGTTCGGGACCCAGTACTTC. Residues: CASSSGTSGAFGTQYF. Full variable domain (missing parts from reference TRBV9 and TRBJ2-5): DSGVTQTPKHLITATGQRVTLRCSPRSGDLSVYWYQQSLDQGLQFLIQYYNGEERAKGNILERFSAQQFPDLHSELNLSSLELGDSALYFCASSSGTSGAFGTQYFGPGTRLLVL.

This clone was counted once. DNA of the CDR3: TGTGCCAGCAGTTTAGACGGACTGGGTGGCTACACCTTC. It yields the protein CASSLDGLGGYTF. The V call is TRBV12-3 or TRBV12-4, the J call TRBJ1-2; no clear D gene. The CDR3 is 13 residues long. V gave up 1 base and J gave up 7 bases, with 10 bases separating them.

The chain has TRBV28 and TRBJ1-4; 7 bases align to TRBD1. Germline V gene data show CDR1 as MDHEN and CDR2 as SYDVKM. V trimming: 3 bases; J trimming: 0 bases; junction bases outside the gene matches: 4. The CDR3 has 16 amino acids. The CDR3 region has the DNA TGTGCCAGCAGTTTGCCAGGGACAGCAACTAATGAAAAACTGTTTTTT. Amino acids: CASSLPGTATNEKLFF.

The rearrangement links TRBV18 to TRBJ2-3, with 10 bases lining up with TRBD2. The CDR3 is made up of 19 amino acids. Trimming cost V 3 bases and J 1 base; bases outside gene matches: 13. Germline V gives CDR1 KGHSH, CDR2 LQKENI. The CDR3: CASSPRLAGVSPGTDTQYF. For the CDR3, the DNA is TGTGCCAGCTCACCCCGGCTAGCGGGAGTTAGTCCTGGCACAGATACGCAGTATTTT.

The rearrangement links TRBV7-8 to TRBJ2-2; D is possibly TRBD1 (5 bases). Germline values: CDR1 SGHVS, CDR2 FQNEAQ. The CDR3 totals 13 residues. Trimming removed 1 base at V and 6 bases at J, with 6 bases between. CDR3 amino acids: CASSLGGAGELFF. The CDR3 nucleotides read TGTGCCAGCAGCTTAGGGGGCGCCGGGGAGCTGTTTTTT.

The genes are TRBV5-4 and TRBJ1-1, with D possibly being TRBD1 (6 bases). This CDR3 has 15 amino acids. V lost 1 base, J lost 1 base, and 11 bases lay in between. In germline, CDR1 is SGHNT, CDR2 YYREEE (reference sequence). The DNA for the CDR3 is TGTGCCAGCAGCTTGACAGGGTCGAAGAACACTGAAGCTTTCTTT. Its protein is CASSLTGSKNTEAFF.

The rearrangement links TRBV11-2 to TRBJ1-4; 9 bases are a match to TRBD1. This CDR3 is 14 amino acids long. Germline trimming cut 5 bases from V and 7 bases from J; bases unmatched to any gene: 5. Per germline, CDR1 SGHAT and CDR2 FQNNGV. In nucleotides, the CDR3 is TGTGCCAGCAGCACTACGACAGGGGGTGAAAAACTGTTTTTT. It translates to CASSTTTGGEKLFF.